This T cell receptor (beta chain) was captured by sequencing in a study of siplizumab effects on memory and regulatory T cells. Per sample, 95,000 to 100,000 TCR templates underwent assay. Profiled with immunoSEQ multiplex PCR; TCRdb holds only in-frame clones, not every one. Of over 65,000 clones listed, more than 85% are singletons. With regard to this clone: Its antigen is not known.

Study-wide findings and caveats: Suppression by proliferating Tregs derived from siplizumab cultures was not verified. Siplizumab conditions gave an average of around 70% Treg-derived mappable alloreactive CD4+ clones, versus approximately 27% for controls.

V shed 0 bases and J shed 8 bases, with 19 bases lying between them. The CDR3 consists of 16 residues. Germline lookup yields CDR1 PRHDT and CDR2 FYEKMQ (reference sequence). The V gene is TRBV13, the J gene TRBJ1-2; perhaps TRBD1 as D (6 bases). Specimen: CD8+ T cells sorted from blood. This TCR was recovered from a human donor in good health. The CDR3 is CASSLGVQGRVYGYTF. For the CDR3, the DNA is TGTGCCAGCAGCTTAGGAGTACAGGGTAGAGTGTACGGCTACACCTTC.